The source of this T cell receptor beta chain is a study of glioma-infiltrating T cells. The sample holds one count of this clonotype. An end of the junction does not agree with germline; a read error may underlie this. Amplification of TCR alpha and beta CDR3 regions from RNA used iRepertoire nested multiplex PCR. Tissue mRNA or PBMC total RNA, roughly 100-400 ng, went into one-step reverse transcription and amplification. TCRdb re-called the multiplex PCR reads through MiXCR, storing one row per CDR3 protein. The sample contains 90,000 or so distinct CDR3 sequences, roughly 39% of which appear only once. The sequenced sample was glioma tissue, nonneoplastic brain tissue, or PBMCs (not recorded which). The TCR was taken from a human donor with low-grade glioma or glioblastoma, undergoing nonglioma brain surgery, or in good health (not recorded which).

The DNA for the CDR3 is TGTGCCATCAGTTGTTCATTGGGGGTCACTGAAGCCTTCTTT. It is translated as CAISCSLGVTEAFF. The chain employs TRBV10-3 and TRBJ1-1; D perhaps matches TRBD1 (5 bases). Germline V CDR1 and CDR2: ENHRY, SYGVKD. The CDR3 runs 14 residues.